These T cell receptor beta chains were read from a single sample in a study of blood T cell repertoires in COVID-19. TCRdb's copy holds only in-frame clones and misses some; the assay was immunoSEQ multiplex PCR. The table has a few hundred thousand clones, about nine tenths seen once; the top ten hold 1.5% to 2%. The sequencing input was PBMCs or T cells enriched from blood (not recorded which). The receptor set was obtained from a man aged 40-50 years who had recovered from COVID-19. The CDR3 runs from the conserved cysteine through the conserved F or W. D genes are given only for firm matches. Size is omitted from some rows. Given values are once, few, many or a class for expanded clones.

- | - | TRBJ1-5 | 15 | TRBV10-3 | CAISESMGRNQPQHF | TGTGCCATCAGTGAGTCGATGGGCAGGAATCAGCCCCAGCATTTT
- | TRBD1 | TRBJ2-7 | 14 | TRBV13 | CASSFRDSHPEQYF | TGTGCCAGCAGCTTCCGGGACAGTCACCCGGAGCAGTACTTC
once | TRBD1 | TRBJ2-7 | 14 | TRBV27 | CASSFNRGTYEQYF | TGTGCCAGCAGTTTCAACAGGGGCACCTACGAGCAGTACTTC
- | - | TRBJ1-4 | 15 | TRBV6-5 | CASDALMGRNEKLFF | TGTGCCAGCGACGCCCTTATGGGGCGTAATGAAAAACTGTTTTTT
- | - | TRBJ1-3 | 15 | TRBV2 | CASSPEGSSGNTIYF | TGTGCCAGCAGCCCCGAAGGGAGCTCTGGAAACACCATATATTTT
few | TRBD2 | TRBJ2-1 | 15 | TRBV27 | CASSLGTSGNYEQFF | TGTGCCAGCAGTTTAGGGACTAGCGGGAACTATGAGCAGTTCTTC
- | - | TRBJ1-1 | 13 | TRBV24-1 | CATRAGDGTEAFF | TGTGCCACCAGGGCCGGGGATGGAACTGAAGCTTTCTTT
- | TRBD2 | TRBJ2-1 | 15 | TRBV2 | CASSRTSGGYNEQFF | TGTGCCAGCAGTAGGACTAGCGGGGGCTACAATGAGCAGTTCTTC
- | - | TRBJ1-2 | 12 | TRBV30 | CAVEIGGYGYTF | TGTGCGGTCGAGATCGGGGGCTATGGCTACACCTTC
few | - | TRBJ1-1 | 15 | TRBV16 | CASSHPFGTNTEAFF | TGTGCCAGCAGCCACCCTTTTGGGACAAACACTGAAGCTTTCTTT
once | TRBD1 | TRBJ2-1 | 15 | TRBV2 | CASRTDRGGYNEQFF | TGTGCCAGCAGAACCGACAGGGGCGGGTACAATGAGCAGTTCTTC
- | TRBD1 | TRBJ1-2 | 15 | TRBV18 | CASSPGQGATYGYTF | TGTGCCAGCTCCCCGGGACAGGGGGCGACCTATGGCTACACCTTC
few | TRBD1 | TRBJ2-2 | 15 | TRBV6-5 | CASSLQGASSGELFF | TGTGCCAGCAGCCTACAGGGGGCTTCTTCCGGGGAGCTGTTTTTT
- | - | TRBJ2-7 | 14 | TRBV27 | CASSLLGRRGEQYF | TGTGCCAGCAGTTTACTAGGACGTCGGGGCGAGCAGTACTTC
- | TRBD1 | TRBJ2-1 | 15 | TRBV2 | CASSRQGMQLNEQFF | TGTGCCAGCAGCCGACAGGGGATGCAGTTGAATGAGCAGTTCTTC
- | TRBD1 | TRBJ2-7 | 16 | TRBV7-6 | CASSSAEGQGMREQYF | TGTGCCAGCAGCTCCGCTGAAGGACAGGGGATGCGAGAGCAGTACTTC
- | TRBD2 | TRBJ2-7 | 14 | TRBV2 | CASSTVKLAGEQYF | TGTGCCAGCAGTACAGTAAAATTAGCGGGCGAGCAGTACTTC
- | - | TRBJ1-2 | 14 | TRBV29-1 | CSVEDSGQLHGYTF | TGCAGCGTTGAAGATAGCGGTCAGTTACATGGCTACACCTTC
- | TRBD2 | TRBJ2-1 | 18 | TRBV7-3 | CASSLRGSGGLTYNEQFF | TGTGCCAGCAGCTTAAGGGGTAGCGGGGGCTTAACCTACAATGAGCAGTTCTTC
once | - | TRBJ2-7 | 13 | TRBV13 | CASSSGLGYEQYF | TGTGCCAGCAGCTCGGGACTTGGTTACGAGCAGTACTTC
- | - | TRBJ1-3 | 15 | TRBV7-9 | CASSSTGDSGNTIYF | TGTGCCAGCAGCTCCACAGGAGACTCTGGAAACACCATATATTTT
- | TRBD2 | TRBJ2-5 | 16 | TRBV4-3 | CASSQGTSGGRETQYF | TGCGCCAGCAGCCAAGGGACTAGCGGGGGGCGGGAGACCCAGTACTTC
- | TRBD2 | TRBJ2-5 | 20 | TRBV5-4 | CASSLVGRTLGGGIRETQYF | TGTGCCAGCAGCTTGGTGGGACGGACCCTAGGCGGGGGTATAAGAGAGACCCAGTACTTC
- | TRBD1 | TRBJ1-3 | 14 | TRBV3-1/TRBV3-2 | CASDQGAGGNTIYF | TGTGCCAGCGATCAGGGGGCGGGTGGAAACACCATATATTTT
few | - | TRBJ1-2 | 13 | TRBV27 | CASSFERNYGYTF | TGTGCCAGCAGTTTCGAACGGAACTATGGCTACACCTTC
- | - | TRBJ2-7 | 12 | TRBV10-2 | CASSIASYEQYF | TGCGCCAGCAGTATAGCGTCGTACGAGCAGTACTTC
- | - | TRBJ1-2 | 13 | TRBV6-2/TRBV6-3 | CASSYTQRVGYTF | TGTGCCAGCAGTTATACCCAACGGGTTGGCTACACCTTC
- | - | TRBJ1-6 | 13 | TRBV7-9 | CASSSQANSPLHF | TGTGCCAGCAGCTCACAGGCTAATTCACCCCTCCACTTT
- | TRBD2 | TRBJ2-3 | 14 | TRBV6-6 | CASGTSGAADTQYF | TGTGCCAGCGGGACTAGCGGTGCTGCAGATACGCAGTATTTT
- | - | TRBJ2-1 | 12 | TRBV2 | CASSAQGNEQFF | TGTGCCAGCAGTGCCCAGGGGAATGAGCAGTTCTTC
few | TRBD1 | TRBJ1-2 | 14 | TRBV10-3 | CAISNRDRGYGYTF | TGTGCCATCAGCAACCGGGACAGGGGCTATGGCTACACCTTC
- | - | TRBJ1-5 | 12 | TRBV28 | CASRQGTQPQHF | TGTGCCAGCAGACAGGGAACTCAGCCCCAGCATTTT
- | TRBD2 | TRBJ2-5 | 16 | TRBV28 | CASSTALAGDSETQYF | TGTGCCAGCAGCACGGCTCTAGCGGGAGATTCGGAGACCCAGTACTTC
few | - | TRBJ1-6 | 15 | TRBV28 | CASSRGHSYNSPLHF | TGTGCCAGCAGCCGGGGACACTCCTATAATTCACCCCTCCACTTT
- | - | TRBJ1-1 | 18 | TRBV28 | CASSTILGPGGSKTEAFF | TGTGCCAGCAGTACCATCCTCGGACCGGGAGGCTCGAAGACTGAAGCTTTCTTT
- | TRBD2 | TRBJ2-7 | 15 | TRBV7-8 | CASSFPGTTLAEQYF | TGTGCCAGCAGCTTCCCCGGGACTACACTGGCCGAGCAGTACTTC
- | - | TRBJ2-7 | 11 | TRBV11-2 | CASSLGLEQYF | TGTGCCAGCAGCTTAGGGCTCGAGCAGTACTTC
- | - | TRBJ2-7 | 14 | TRBV18 | CASSRDGSSYEQYF | TGTGCCAGCTCGCGGGACGGGAGCTCCTACGAGCAGTACTTC
- | TRBD2 | TRBJ2-5 | 14 | TRBV11-2 | CASRSTSGGETQYF | TGTGCCAGCAGATCTACCTCGGGAGGCGAGACCCAGTACTTC
- | - | TRBJ1-3 | 16 | TRBV18 | CASSPPGGAAGNTIYF | TGTGCCAGCTCACCACCTGGAGGAGCGGCTGGAAACACCATATATTTT
- | TRBD2 | TRBJ2-3 | 15 | TRBV5-6 | CASSMGGGSTDTQYF | TGTGCCAGCAGTATGGGCGGGGGGAGCACAGATACGCAGTATTTT
- | TRBD2 | TRBJ2-7 | 14 | TRBV14 | CASKQTAGVSEQYF | TGTGCCAGCAAGCAAACGGCGGGAGTGTCCGAGCAGTACTTC
- | - | TRBJ1-4 | 18 | TRBV30 | CAWSETGGALATNEKLFF | TGTGCCTGGAGTGAAACGGGGGGGGCCCTTGCAACTAATGAAAAACTGTTTTTT
- | TRBD1 | TRBJ1-3 | 16 | TRBV15 | CATSRVQGAAGNTIYF | TGTGCCACCAGCAGAGTTCAGGGGGCCGCTGGAAACACCATATATTTT
once | TRBD2 | TRBJ2-1 | 16 | TRBV18 | CASSPFPSGSYNEQFF | TGTGCCAGCTCACCATTCCCTAGCGGGAGCTACAATGAGCAGTTCTTC
- | - | TRBJ2-5 | 14 | TRBV7-2 | CASSLVSGLETQYF | TGTGCCAGCAGCTTAGTCTCGGGTTTAGAGACCCAGTACTTC
- | TRBD2 | TRBJ2-1 | 15 | TRBV13 | CASSLGLAGVSEQFF | TGTGCCAGCAGCTTAGGACTAGCGGGAGTAAGTGAGCAGTTCTTC
- | TRBD2 | TRBJ2-1 | 18 | TRBV9 | CASSVAPVGSGSGNEQFF | TGTGCCAGCAGCGTAGCCCCAGTAGGAAGCGGGAGCGGGAATGAGCAGTTCTTC